This is a list of T cell receptor beta chains from one sample in a study of identical twins. TCRdb processed the 5' RACE reads anew with MiXCR; each CDR3 protein has one entry. The table lists a few hundred thousand distinct CDR3 sequences, 9.5% to 10% of them singletons, with roughly 3% in the top ten. In addition, the sample was reused for a study of yellow fever vaccine responses in identical twins.

The material sequenced was PBMCs. These receptors were obtained from a woman aged 18-29 years in good health. The CDR3 runs from the conserved cysteine through the conserved F or W. D genes are given only for firm matches. Clone size appears in some rows only: once, few, many, or a class for an expanded clone.

many | TRBJ2-1 | TRBD2 | TRBV12-3/TRBV12-4 | TGTGCCAGCAGAGTGGGTAGCGGGTGGTACAATGAGCAGTTCTTC | CASRVGSGWYNEQFF
- | TRBJ2-1 | TRBD2 | TRBV10-3 | TGTGCCATCAGCCGCACCTCCGGGACTAGTTTGAATAATGAGCAGTTCTTC | CAISRTSGTSLNNEQFF
- | TRBJ2-5 | - | TRBV7-2 | TGTGCCAGCAGCTCCTTACCCCAGCGGCAAGAGACCCAGTACTTC | CASSSLPQRQETQYF
few | TRBJ1-2 | - | TRBV2 | TGTGCCAGCAACGGGGAGGCTGGCGGCTACACCTTC | CASNGEAGGYTF
many | TRBJ2-7 | - | TRBV14 | TGTGCCAGCAGCCCACTTACACAATCCTACGAGCAGTACTTC | CASSPLTQSYEQYF
many | TRBJ2-5 | - | TRBV5-6 | TGTGCCAGCAGCTTGGCCGTTGAGACCCAGTACTTC | CASSLAVETQYF
many | TRBJ2-3 | - | TRBV7-7 | TGTGCTAGCGGGTCGGGACAGGGCACAGATACGCAGTATTTT | CASGSGQGTDTQYF
many | TRBJ2-5 | - | TRBV7-2 | TGTGCCAGCAGATATAGTGTTCAAGAGACCCAGTACTTC | CASRYSVQETQYF
few | TRBJ2-5 | TRBD2 | TRBV18 | TGTGCCAGCTCACCAACGGGGGGTGAAGAGACCCAGTACTTC | CASSPTGGEETQYF
- | TRBJ2-5 | - | TRBV29-1 | TGCAGCGGTCAAAGGGACCTAGAAGAGACCCAGTACTTC | CSGQRDLEETQYF
once | TRBJ2-1 | TRBD1 | TRBV19 | TGTGCCAGTAGCCTCGGCAGACAGGGGACAAATGGGCAGTTCTTC | CASSLGRQGTNGQFF
- | TRBJ2-7 | - | TRBV12-3/TRBV12-4 | TGTGCCAGCAGGAAACTAGGGCCCTCCTACGAGCAGTACTTC | CASRKLGPSYEQYF
- | TRBJ2-1 | TRBD2 | TRBV3-1 | TGTGCCAGCAGCCAGCCGCCCTCGTCTAGCGGGGGGTCAATTTACAATGAGCAGTTCTTC | CASSQPPSSSGGSIYNEQFF
- | TRBJ2-7 | TRBD1 | TRBV29-1 | TGCAGCGCTGGGACAGGGGGCGGGTACGAGCAGTACTTC | CSAGTGGGYEQYF
- | TRBJ2-7 | - | TRBV21-1 | TGTGCCAGCCCGGGCGCAGTGTACTTC | CASPGAVYF
once | TRBJ2-2 | - | TRBV10-2 | TGCGCCAGCATGAAGACAGCGAACACCGGGGAGCTGTTTTTT | CASMKTANTGELFF
- | TRBJ2-7 | TRBD1 | TRBV6-2/TRBV6-3 | TGTGCCAGCAGTCCCGGGACAGGGACCGTCAATCCGTACTTC | CASSPGTGTVNPYF
many | TRBJ2-1 | - | TRBV7-3 | TGTGCCAGCAGCTTAAGCGGGGCTGAGCAGTTCTTC | CASSLSGAEQFF
- | TRBJ2-1 | - | TRBV12-3/TRBV12-4 | TGTGCCAGCCAAAATAGCGGCAATGAGCAGTTCTTC | CASQNSGNEQFF
- | TRBJ1-3 | TRBD1 | TRBV6-4 | TGTGCCAGCAGCACCCCCTTCTTGACAGGGAAAGAGACTAACTCTGGAAACACCATATATTTT | CASSTPFLTGKETNSGNTIYF
- | TRBJ2-7 | - | TRBV9 | TGTGCCAGCAGCGTAAATTCGGGTACGGCCGAGCAGTACTTC | CASSVNSGTAEQYF
many | TRBJ2-2 | - | TRBV7-9 | TGTGCCAGCGGGCCGGTGGGGGCGGCGAACACCGGGGAGCTGTTTTTT | CASGPVGAANTGELFF
- | TRBJ2-6 | - | TRBV4-1 | TGCGCCAGCAGCCAAGGATCGATCCCTGGGGCCGACGTCCTGACTTTC | CASSQGSIPGADVLTF
- | TRBJ2-3 | TRBD2 | TRBV7-6 | TGTGCCAGCAGCTTACTAGCGGGATTCACAGATACGCAGTATTTT | CASSLLAGFTDTQYF
- | TRBJ2-7 | - | TRBV5-1 | TGCGCCAGCAGCTTGGGGTACTCCTTCCGGAGCTCCTACGAGCAGTACTTC | CASSLGYSFRSSYEQYF
- | TRBJ2-3 | TRBD1 | TRBV12-3/TRBV12-4 | TGTGCCAGCAGGACAACCGCCGAGGGGGCTACGCAGTATTTT | CASRTTAEGATQYF
- | TRBJ2-5 | TRBD1 | TRBV24-1 | TGTGCCACCAGTCCATTACGTGGACAGGGGGCGCTTCAAGAGACCCAGTACTTC | CATSPLRGQGALQETQYF
many | TRBJ1-5 | - | TRBV7-9 | TGTGCCAGCAGCCCCGATAGCAATCAGCCCCAGCATTTT | CASSPDSNQPQHF
- | TRBJ2-3 | TRBD2 | TRBV27 | TGTGCCAGCAATCGAGCGGGGCGCACAGATACGCAGTATTTT | CASNRAGRTDTQYF
- | TRBJ1-1 | - | TRBV3-1 | TGTGCCAGCAGCCAAGTTCAACCGAACACTGAAGCTTTCTTT | CASSQVQPNTEAFF
few | TRBJ1-2 | - | TRBV7-6 | TGTGCCAGCAGCCCGGAAGGGTGGTACTATGGCTACACCTTC | CASSPEGWYYGYTF
many | TRBJ1-6 | TRBD1 | TRBV5-1 | TGCGCCAGCAGCCCCCCTGGACAGGGGAATTCACCCCTCCACTTT | CASSPPGQGNSPLHF